This is a list of T cell receptor beta chains from one sample in a study of blood T cell repertoires in COVID-19. Data came from immunoSEQ multiplex PCR; TCRdb stores just in-frame clones and leaves some out. In the table there are just under 20,000 clones, approximately 93% of which are singletons. Sequences were obtained from peripheral blood. Every receptor here comes from a woman between 50 and 59 years old with active COVID-19. CDR3s include the opening cysteine and the closing phenylalanine or tryptophan. The D gene is left open where the match is weak. Rows may omit the clone size; those that give it use once, few, many or a size class.

V gene: TRBV28
J gene: TRBJ1-5
D gene: TRBD1
clone size: few
CDR3 protein: CASSTNRGLQPQHF
CDR3 DNA: TGTGCCAGCAGTACTAACAGGGGCCTTCAGCCCCAGCATTTT

V gene: TRBV6-6
J gene: TRBJ1-2
D gene: TRBD1
clone size: .
CDR3 protein: CASSYLPGTGDGYTF
CDR3 DNA: TGTGCCAGCAGTTACCTCCCCGGGACAGGGGATGGCTACACCTTC

V gene: TRBV27
J gene: TRBJ1-1
D gene: .
clone size: .
CDR3 protein: CASSRVGTEAFF
CDR3 DNA: TGTGCCAGCAGTCGGGTGGGCACTGAAGCTTTCTTT

V gene: TRBV7-9
J gene: TRBJ1-3
D gene: TRBD1
clone size: .
CDR3 protein: CASSSDRVGNTIYF
CDR3 DNA: TGTGCCAGCAGCTCTGACAGGGTTGGAAACACCATATATTTT

V gene: TRBV6-5
J gene: TRBJ1-4
D gene: TRBD1
clone size: .
CDR3 protein: CASRLGQGSEKLFF
CDR3 DNA: TGTGCCAGCAGGCTGGGACAGGGGTCGGAAAAACTGTTTTTT

V gene: TRBV24-1
J gene: TRBJ2-1
D gene: TRBD1
clone size: .
CDR3 protein: CATSQMTGIHEQFF
CDR3 DNA: TGTGCCACCAGTCAGATGACAGGGATCCATGAGCAGTTCTTC

V gene: TRBV6-1
J gene: TRBJ1-3
D gene: TRBD1
clone size: once
CDR3 protein: CASSDRGQAPSGNTIYF
CDR3 DNA: TGTGCCAGCAGTGATCGGGGACAGGCTCCCTCTGGAAACACCATATATTTT

V gene: TRBV3-1/TRBV3-2
J gene: TRBJ1-3
D gene: .
clone size: .
CDR3 protein: CASSQQASPTIYF
CDR3 DNA: TGTGCCAGCAGCCAACAGGCATCGCCCACCATATATTTT

V gene: TRBV7-9
J gene: TRBJ1-4
D gene: .
clone size: .
CDR3 protein: CASSRTATNEKLFF
CDR3 DNA: TGTGCCAGCAGTCGGACAGCAACTAATGAAAAACTGTTTTTT

V gene: TRBV29-1
J gene: TRBJ2-7
D gene: TRBD1
clone size: .
CDR3 protein: CSVPGQGYEQYF
CDR3 DNA: TGCAGCGTTCCGGGACAGGGTTACGAGCAGTACTTC

V gene: TRBV4-1
J gene: TRBJ1-1
D gene: TRBD1
clone size: .
CDR3 protein: CASSLTRDRGRLTEAFF
CDR3 DNA: TGCGCCAGCAGCCTAACTCGGGACAGGGGGCGCTTAACTGAAGCTTTCTTT

V gene: TRBV7-9
J gene: TRBJ2-2
D gene: TRBD1
clone size: .
CDR3 protein: CASRPTGANTGELFF
CDR3 DNA: TGTGCCAGCAGACCGACAGGGGCGAACACCGGGGAGCTGTTTTTT

V gene: TRBV27
J gene: TRBJ1-2
D gene: .
clone size: .
CDR3 protein: CASSLQGGYTF
CDR3 DNA: TGTGCCAGCAGTTTACAGGGTGGCTACACCTTC

V gene: TRBV11-1
J gene: TRBJ1-2
D gene: .
clone size: .
CDR3 protein: CASSTGQNYGYTF
CDR3 DNA: TGTGCCAGCAGTACAGGACAGAACTATGGCTACACCTTC

V gene: TRBV30
J gene: TRBJ1-2
D gene: .
clone size: .
CDR3 protein: CAWSSGGGYTF
CDR3 DNA: TGTGCCTGGAGTTCCGGGGGAGGCTACACCTTC

V gene: TRBV16
J gene: TRBJ1-5
D gene: TRBD1
clone size: .
CDR3 protein: CASSLQGGVNQPQHF
CDR3 DNA: TGTGCCAGCAGCCTGCAGGGGGGTGTGAATCAGCCCCAGCATTTT

V gene: TRBV5-6
J gene: TRBJ2-1
D gene: .
clone size: .
CDR3 protein: CASSLATPSSYNEQFF
CDR3 DNA: TGTGCCAGCAGCTTGGCCACGCCTAGCTCCTACAATGAGCAGTTCTTC

V gene: TRBV7-6
J gene: TRBJ2-3
D gene: TRBD1
clone size: .
CDR3 protein: CASSRNDRADTQYF
CDR3 DNA: TGTGCCAGCAGCCGTAATGACAGGGCAGATACGCAGTATTTT

V gene: TRBV15
J gene: TRBJ2-3
D gene: TRBD2
clone size: .
CDR3 protein: CATSKGLAGNTDTQYF
CDR3 DNA: TGTGCCACCAGCAAGGGACTAGCGGGTAACACAGATACGCAGTATTTT

V gene: TRBV28
J gene: TRBJ2-7
D gene: TRBD2
clone size: .
CDR3 protein: CASSRSVAGHPYEQYF
CDR3 DNA: TGTGCCAGCAGTCGATCCGTAGCGGGACACCCCTACGAGCAGTACTTC

V gene: TRBV29-1
J gene: TRBJ2-7
D gene: .
clone size: .
CDR3 protein: CGVRAGGNEQYF
CDR3 DNA: TGCGGCGTAAGAGCAGGAGGGAACGAGCAGTACTTC

V gene: TRBV10-3
J gene: TRBJ1-5
D gene: TRBD1
clone size: .
CDR3 protein: CAISGSDRVDQPQHF
CDR3 DNA: TGTGCCATCAGTGGTAGCGACAGGGTAGACCAGCCCCAGCATTTT

V gene: TRBV5-1
J gene: TRBJ2-5
D gene: TRBD2
clone size: .
CDR3 protein: CASSLSSGQRETQYF
CDR3 DNA: TGCGCCAGCAGCTTGTCTAGCGGGCAACGGGAGACCCAGTACTTC

V gene: TRBV5-1
J gene: TRBJ2-5
D gene: .
clone size: once
CDR3 protein: CASSLALGGRETQYF
CDR3 DNA: TGCGCCAGCAGCTTGGCTCTGGGGGGGCGAGAGACCCAGTACTTC

V gene: TRBV28
J gene: TRBJ2-7
D gene: TRBD1
clone size: .
CDR3 protein: CASSNAPGQGSYEQYF
CDR3 DNA: TGTGCCAGCAGTAACGCCCCGGGACAGGGCTCCTACGAGCAGTACTTC

V gene: TRBV14
J gene: TRBJ1-1
D gene: .
clone size: large
CDR3 protein: CASSRIPGRADTEAFF
CDR3 DNA: TGTGCCAGCAGCCGCATTCCCGGTCGAGCGGACACTGAAGCTTTCTTT

V gene: TRBV29-1
J gene: TRBJ1-1
D gene: .
clone size: .
CDR3 protein: CSARRGGGDTEAFF
CDR3 DNA: TGCAGCGCCCGACGCGGGGGAGGGGACACTGAAGCTTTCTTT

V gene: TRBV19
J gene: TRBJ2-3
D gene: TRBD2
clone size: .
CDR3 protein: CASSIGGGPTDTQYF
CDR3 DNA: TGTGCCAGTAGTATAGGGGGAGGGCCGACAGATACGCAGTATTTT

V gene: TRBV30
J gene: TRBJ1-6
D gene: TRBD1
clone size: .
CDR3 protein: CGGDRGFRSPLHF
CDR3 DNA: TGTGGAGGGGACAGGGGGTTTAGGTCACCCCTCCACTTT

V gene: TRBV19
J gene: TRBJ2-2
D gene: .
clone size: .
CDR3 protein: CASSMYDSGTGELFF
CDR3 DNA: TGTGCCAGTAGTATGTATGATAGCGGCACCGGGGAGCTGTTTTTT

V gene: TRBV19
J gene: TRBJ1-5
D gene: TRBD1
clone size: .
CDR3 protein: CASSPGRGTGGYVQPQHF
CDR3 DNA: TGTGCCAGTAGTCCCGGTCGGGGGACAGGGGGCTACGTGCAGCCCCAGCATTTT

V gene: TRBV5-1
J gene: TRBJ1-1
D gene: .
clone size: few
CDR3 protein: CASARGGGDTEAFF
CDR3 DNA: TGCGCCAGCGCCAGAGGGGGTGGGGACACTGAAGCTTTCTTT

V gene: TRBV28
J gene: TRBJ2-1
D gene: .
clone size: .
CDR3 protein: CASSHRTGRGSNEQFF
CDR3 DNA: TGTGCCAGCAGCCACAGGACAGGGAGGGGTTCCAATGAGCAGTTCTTC

V gene: TRBV9
J gene: TRBJ2-5
D gene: TRBD2
clone size: .
CDR3 protein: CASSDPSGLYF
CDR3 DNA: TGTGCCAGCAGCGACCCTAGCGGGTTGTACTTC

V gene: TRBV5-1
J gene: TRBJ2-5
D gene: .
clone size: .
CDR3 protein: CASSLAGETQYF
CDR3 DNA: TGCGCCAGCAGCTTGGCCGGAGAGACCCAGTACTTC

V gene: TRBV27
J gene: TRBJ2-7
D gene: TRBD2
clone size: .
CDR3 protein: CASRPHLGREEQYF
CDR3 DNA: TGTGCCAGCAGACCGCACCTCGGGCGGGAGGAGCAGTACTTC

V gene: TRBV11-2
J gene: TRBJ2-5
D gene: .
clone size: once
CDR3 protein: CASSLGGGQETQYF
CDR3 DNA: TGTGCCAGCAGCCTAGGAGGAGGCCAAGAGACCCAGTACTTC

V gene: TRBV7-9
J gene: TRBJ1-2
D gene: .
clone size: .
CDR3 protein: CASSQSTGGGYTF
CDR3 DNA: TGTGCCAGCAGCCAGTCGACAGGTGGTGGCTACACCTTC